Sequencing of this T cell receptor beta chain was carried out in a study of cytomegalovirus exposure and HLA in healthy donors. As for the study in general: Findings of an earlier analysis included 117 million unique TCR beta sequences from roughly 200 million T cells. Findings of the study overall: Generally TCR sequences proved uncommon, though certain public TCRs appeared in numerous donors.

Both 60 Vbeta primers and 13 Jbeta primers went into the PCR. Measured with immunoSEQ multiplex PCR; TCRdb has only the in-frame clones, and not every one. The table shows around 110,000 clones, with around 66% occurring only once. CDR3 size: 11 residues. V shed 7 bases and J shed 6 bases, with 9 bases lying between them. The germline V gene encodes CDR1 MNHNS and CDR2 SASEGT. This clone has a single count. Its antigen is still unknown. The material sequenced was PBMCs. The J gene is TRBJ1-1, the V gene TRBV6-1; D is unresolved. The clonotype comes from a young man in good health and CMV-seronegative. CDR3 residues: CASNQAPEAFF. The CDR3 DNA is TGTGCCAGCAACCAGGCCCCTGAAGCTTTCTTT.